These T cell receptor beta chains were read from a single sample in a study of human T cells and chemical hapten exposure. Via MiXCR, TCRdb re-called the 5' RACE reads, giving one row per CDR3 protein. The sample lists about 110,000 distinct CDR3 sequences, approximately 20% occurring once. The receptors were sampled from a human donor in good health. CDR3s include the opening cysteine and the closing phenylalanine or tryptophan. The order of the fields is J gene, clone size, D gene, V gene, CDR3 protein. A D gene is named only where the DNA matches it firmly. The size of a clone is reported for some rows only, either as once, few or many, or as a class for expanded clones.

J gene: TRBJ2-3
clone size: NA
D gene: NA
V gene: TRBV6-5
CDR3 protein: CASSSITVGGGTDTQYF

J gene: TRBJ2-1
clone size: few
D gene: TRBD1
V gene: TRBV10-3
CDR3 protein: CAIRPSTGDEQFF

J gene: TRBJ1-1
clone size: few
D gene: NA
V gene: TRBV28
CDR3 protein: CASTPPGRRTEAFF

J gene: TRBJ2-4
clone size: NA
D gene: NA
V gene: TRBV11-2
CDR3 protein: CASSSGKGLAKNIQYF

J gene: TRBJ2-6
clone size: few
D gene: NA
V gene: TRBV28
CDR3 protein: CASSLSGLGGAGANVLTF

J gene: TRBJ2-7
clone size: few
D gene: TRBD2
V gene: TRBV7-8
CDR3 protein: CASSTILAGGSKGPYEQYF

J gene: TRBJ2-7
clone size: NA
D gene: TRBD1
V gene: TRBV20-1
CDR3 protein: CSARDLGQISYEQYF

J gene: TRBJ2-7
clone size: NA
D gene: NA
V gene: TRBV2
CDR3 protein: CASTTLTGMKVYEQYF

J gene: TRBJ2-1
clone size: NA
D gene: TRBD2
V gene: TRBV12-3/TRBV12-4
CDR3 protein: CASSLGTSGRNEQFF

J gene: TRBJ2-3
clone size: NA
D gene: NA
V gene: TRBV28
CDR3 protein: CATQDFYTDTQYF

J gene: TRBJ1-6
clone size: NA
D gene: TRBD1
V gene: TRBV7-8
CDR3 protein: CASSLEGQGTSPLHF

J gene: TRBJ2-7
clone size: few
D gene: NA
V gene: TRBV4-1
CDR3 protein: CASSQEFPRGNYEQYF

J gene: TRBJ1-5
clone size: NA
D gene: TRBD1
V gene: TRBV4-1
CDR3 protein: CASSQDGGQTGGNQPQHF

J gene: TRBJ1-6
clone size: NA
D gene: NA
V gene: TRBV28
CDR3 protein: CASSPNDPSSYNSPLHF

J gene: TRBJ1-3
clone size: few
D gene: TRBD1
V gene: TRBV7-9
CDR3 protein: CASSRSGTGLSGNTIYF

J gene: TRBJ1-1
clone size: few
D gene: NA
V gene: TRBV27
CDR3 protein: CASRVGELEGSEAFF

J gene: TRBJ2-1
clone size: few
D gene: TRBD2
V gene: TRBV27
CDR3 protein: CASSSNGRGYEQFF

J gene: TRBJ1-1
clone size: NA
D gene: TRBD1
V gene: TRBV4-1
CDR3 protein: CASSQPQTGRAEAFF

J gene: TRBJ2-5
clone size: few
D gene: NA
V gene: TRBV6-2/TRBV6-3
CDR3 protein: CASSRLIATPQETQYF

J gene: TRBJ1-1
clone size: NA
D gene: NA
V gene: TRBV14
CDR3 protein: CASSQFGQMNTEAFF

J gene: TRBJ2-6
clone size: few
D gene: TRBD1
V gene: TRBV4-1
CDR3 protein: CASSQTGGRRANVLTF